The present T cell receptor beta chain was sequenced within a study of blood T cell repertoires in COVID-19. Across the whole study: Both acute and convalescent COVID-19 samples were obtained from the United States, Italy and Spain. PBMCs, B-cell-depleted T cells, or T cells were the source of the cDNA or gDNA that made up the material.

Per the study methods: Scientists estimated how many nucleated cells there were by amplifying reference gene primers. Sequencing used immunoSEQ multiplex PCR; TCRdb keeps in-frame clones, though not all of them. From that table come the V and J calls and clone size; the DNA was used to work out D and trimming. The sample gives 100,000 to 150,000 clones, roughly 86% of which show up once; 11% is in the top ten. The Seattle patients, enrolled during active infection, were followed longitudinally. The CDR3 runs 15 residues. The J segment lost 8 bases and the V segment lost 3 bases, leaving 7 bases of the junction unmatched. Germline V gives CDR1 KGHSH, CDR2 LQKENI.

This receptor was taken from a woman aged 70-85 years with COVID-19, enrolled during active disease. This chain joins TRBV18 and TRBJ2-1, with 10 nucleotides matching TRBD2. The sample was peripheral blood. Here the CDR3 DNA reads TGTGCCAGCTCACCCCAGCGGGGGGGCCGGTATGAGCAGTTCTTC. This codes for CASSPQRGGRYEQFF.